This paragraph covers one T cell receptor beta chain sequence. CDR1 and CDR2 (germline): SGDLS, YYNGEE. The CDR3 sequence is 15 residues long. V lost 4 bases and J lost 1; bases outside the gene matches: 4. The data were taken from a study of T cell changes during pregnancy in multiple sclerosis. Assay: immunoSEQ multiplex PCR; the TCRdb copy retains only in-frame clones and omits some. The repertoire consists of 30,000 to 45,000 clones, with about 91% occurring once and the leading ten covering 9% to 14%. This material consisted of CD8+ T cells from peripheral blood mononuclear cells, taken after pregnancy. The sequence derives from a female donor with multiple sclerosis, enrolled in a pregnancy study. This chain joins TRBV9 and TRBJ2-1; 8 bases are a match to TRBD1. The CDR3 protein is CASSYRQGSYNEQFF. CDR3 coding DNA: TGTGCCAGCAGCTACCGACAGGGGTCCTACAATGAGCAGTTCTTC.